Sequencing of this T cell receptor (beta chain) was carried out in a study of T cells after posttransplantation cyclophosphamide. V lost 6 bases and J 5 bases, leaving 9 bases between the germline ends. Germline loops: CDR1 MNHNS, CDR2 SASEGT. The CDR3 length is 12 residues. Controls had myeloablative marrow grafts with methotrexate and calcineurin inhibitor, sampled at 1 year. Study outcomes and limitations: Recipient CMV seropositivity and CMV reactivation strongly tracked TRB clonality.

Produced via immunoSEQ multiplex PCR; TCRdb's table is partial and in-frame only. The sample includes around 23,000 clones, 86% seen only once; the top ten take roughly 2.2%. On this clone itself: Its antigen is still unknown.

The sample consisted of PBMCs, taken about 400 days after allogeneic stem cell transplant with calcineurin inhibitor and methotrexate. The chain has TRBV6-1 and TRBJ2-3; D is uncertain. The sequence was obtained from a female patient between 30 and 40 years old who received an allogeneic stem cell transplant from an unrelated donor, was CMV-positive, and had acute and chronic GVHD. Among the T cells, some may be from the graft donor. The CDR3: CASRNLVDTQYF. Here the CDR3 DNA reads TGTGCCAGCAGGAACCTAGTAGATACGCAGTATTTT.